Listed below are T cell receptor beta chains from one sample, sequenced in a study of shared clonotypes between healthy human individuals. Sequencing used immunoSEQ multiplex PCR; TCRdb keeps in-frame clones, though not all of them. The sample holds hundreds of thousands of clones, about 95% seen once. Sequencing input: naive CD8+ T cells sorted from blood. These receptors originate from a woman in her 30s in good health. The CDR3 runs from the conserved cysteine through the conserved F or W. Fields, in order: V gene, D gene, J gene, clone size, CDR3 protein, CDR3 DNA. The D gene is left open where the match is weak. Expanded clones are given a class, and other clones once, few, many or no size at all.

>TRBV27|-|TRBJ1-5|-
CASSSGGPNQPQHF
TGTGCCAGCAGTTCTGGGGGGCCCAATCAGCCCCAGCATTTT
>TRBV29-1|-|TRBJ1-2|-
CSVENWSGNGYTF
TGCAGCGTTGAAAATTGGTCCGGGAATGGCTACACCTTC
>TRBV28|-|TRBJ2-7|-
CASRRDAGSGEQYF
TGTGCCAGCAGACGGGACGCGGGGTCGGGTGAGCAGTACTTC
>TRBV6-5|-|TRBJ1-2|-
CASSYGQNYGYTF
TGTGCCAGCAGTTACGGGCAGAACTATGGCTACACCTTC
>TRBV11-2|TRBD1|TRBJ1-1|-
CASSLGTGGPEAFF
TGTGCCAGCAGCTTAGGGACAGGGGGCCCTGAAGCTTTCTTT
>TRBV5-4|TRBD2|TRBJ2-7|once
CASSLTSGRAYEQYF
TGTGCCAGCAGCTTGACTAGCGGGAGGGCCTACGAGCAGTACTTC
>TRBV6-1|TRBD2|TRBJ2-7|-
CASSPSSGGTYEQYF
TGTGCCAGCAGTCCGTCTAGCGGGGGAACCTACGAGCAGTACTTC
>TRBV7-9|-|TRBJ1-1|-
CASSSSGEVYRAFF
TGTGCCAGCAGCTCTTCTGGGGAGGTTTATCGAGCTTTCTTT
>TRBV28|TRBD2|TRBJ2-5|-
CASSLGGEGETQYF
TGTGCCAGCAGTTTGGGGGGGGAAGGGGAGACCCAGTACTTC
>TRBV7-8|-|TRBJ2-7|-
CASSLVGRSYEQYF
TGTGCCAGCAGCTTGGTCGGGAGAAGTTACGAGCAGTACTTC
>TRBV20-1|-|TRBJ2-5|-
CSAKRVTEQYF
TGCAGTGCTAAGAGGGTGACAGAGCAGTACTTC
>TRBV19|-|TRBJ2-5|-
CASSIGPLDYQETQYF
TGTGCCAGTAGTATAGGTCCACTCGACTACCAAGAGACCCAGTACTTC
>TRBV18|-|TRBJ1-1|-
CASSPNPTEMNTEAFF
TGTGCCAGCTCACCAAACCCGACAGAGATGAACACTGAAGCTTTCTTT
>TRBV6-5|-|TRBJ2-2|-
CASSLGQGSTGELFF
TGTGCCAGCAGTTTGGGGCAGGGAAGCACCGGGGAGCTGTTTTTT
>TRBV13|-|TRBJ2-7|few
CASSNSYEQYF
TGTGCCAGCAGCAACTCCTACGAGCAGTACTTC
>TRBV7-8|TRBD1|TRBJ2-1|-
CASSSHRDRGSGSNEQFF
TGTGCCAGCAGCAGCCACCGGGACAGGGGATCGGGGTCCAATGAGCAGTTCTTC
>TRBV28|-|TRBJ2-7|once
CASSFREPYEQYF
TGTGCCAGCAGTTTCAGGGAACCCTACGAGCAGTACTTC
>TRBV10-2|-|TRBJ1-2|-
CARGEGESNYGYTF
TGCGCCAGAGGCGAGGGAGAATCCAACTATGGCTACACCTTC
>TRBV11-3|TRBD1|TRBJ2-7|-
CASSPGTAYEQYF
TGTGCCAGCAGCCCCGGGACAGCCTACGAGCAGTACTTC
>TRBV21-1|-|TRBJ1-3|-
CASSSKARPGQGASGNTIYF
TGTGCCAGCAGCTCGAAAGCGCGGCCGGGACAGGGGGCATCAGGAAACACCATATATTTT
>TRBV9|TRBD2|TRBJ2-7|-
CASSPLGLAGGPPYEQYF
TGTGCCAGCAGCCCCCTCGGACTAGCGGGAGGTCCCCCCTACGAGCAGTACTTC
>TRBV19|TRBD1|TRBJ1-6|-
CASSRQGAKTSSYNSPLHF
TGTGCCAGTAGTCGACAGGGGGCCAAGACGAGCTCCTATAATTCACCCCTCCACTTT
>TRBV9|TRBD1|TRBJ2-7|-
CASSGTGVLEQYF
TGTGCCAGCAGCGGGACAGGGGTTCTCGAGCAGTACTTC
>TRBV10-2|-|TRBJ2-7|-
CASSESDYSYEQYF
TGCGCCAGCAGTGAGTCAGACTATTCCTACGAGCAGTACTTC
>TRBV5-8|TRBD1|TRBJ2-7|-
CASSLEGGQGAVEQYF
TGTGCCAGCAGCTTGGAGGGTGGGCAGGGGGCCGTCGAGCAGTACTTC
>TRBV6-1|-|TRBJ1-1|-
CASRAQTLAEAFF
TGTGCCAGCAGAGCGCAGACCCTGGCTGAAGCTTTCTTT
>TRBV5-4|-|TRBJ2-1|once
CASSLILAPEQFF
TGTGCCAGCAGCTTAATCTTAGCACCTGAGCAGTTCTTC
>TRBV10-3|-|TRBJ2-1|-
CAISESPRSSYNEQFF
TGTGCCATCAGTGAGTCCCCGAGGAGCTCCTACAATGAGCAGTTCTTC
>TRBV28|-|TRBJ2-2|once
CASNMARAGELFF
TGTGCCAGCAACATGGCGAGGGCCGGGGAGCTGTTTTTT
>TRBV6-1|TRBD2|TRBJ2-7|-
CASSEPRLAGITYEQYF
TGTGCCAGCAGTGAACCACGACTAGCGGGGATTACCTACGAGCAGTACTTC
>TRBV5-4|-|TRBJ1-1|once
CASSPGGRWGTEAFF
TGTGCCAGCAGCCCGGGGGGGCGCTGGGGGACTGAAGCTTTCTTT
>TRBV27|-|TRBJ2-2|-
CASSLLDGNTGELFF
TGTGCCAGCAGTTTATTAGACGGGAACACCGGGGAGCTGTTTTTT
>TRBV5-4|TRBD2|TRBJ2-7|once
CASSTWEGEQYF
TGTGCCAGCAGCACCTGGGAGGGCGAGCAGTACTTC
>TRBV28|-|TRBJ2-1|few
CASSLFRGGVYNEQFF
TGTGCCAGCAGTTTATTTCGGGGCGGAGTCTACAATGAGCAGTTCTTC
>TRBV27|-|TRBJ2-7|-
CASTTGGPSYEQYF
TGTGCCAGCACCACGGGCGGGCCATCCTACGAGCAGTACTTC
>TRBV4-1|TRBD1|TRBJ1-2|-
CASSQRLTGQPDGYTF
TGCGCCAGCAGCCAAAGGCTCACGGGACAGCCTGATGGCTACACCTTC
>TRBV27|TRBD1|TRBJ2-7|-
CASSPGQGAYEQYF
TGTGCCAGCAGCCCCGGACAGGGGGCCTACGAGCAGTACTTC
>TRBV10-1|-|TRBJ2-7|-
CASSDAGLEQYF
TGCGCCAGCAGTGATGCAGGGTTAGAGCAGTACTTC
>TRBV27|TRBD2|TRBJ2-7|-
CASRLGLASYEQYF
TGTGCCAGCAGACTGGGACTAGCATCCTACGAGCAGTACTTC